The 9 T cell receptor beta chains in this list originate from one sample, sequenced in a study of blood T cell repertoires in COVID-19. Generated by immunoSEQ multiplex PCR, the TCRdb table keeps only in-frame clones and is missing some. Of about 120,000 clones in the sample, roughly 84% are singletons; the top ten hold less than 1.5%. The sequencing sample was made of peripheral blood. The receptors stem from a man in his forties with acute or convalescent COVID-19.

The table lists this clone with a few counts. This chain connects TRBV5-6 to TRBJ2-7; the D gene is possibly TRBD2 (7 bases). Trimming shortened V by 4 bases and J by 0 bases, and 17 bases separated the two germline ends. Germline V gene lookup returns CDR1 SGHDT and CDR2 YYEEEE. CDR3 length equals 16 residues. The chain's CDR3 is CASSNRGGGSSYEQYF. In nucleotides, the CDR3 is TGTGCCAGCAGCAACCGGGGCGGGGGCAGCTCCTACGAGCAGTACTTC.

The chain combines TRBV19 with TRBJ2-1; 9 bases map to TRBD1. J was trimmed by 3 bases and V by 1 base; bases with no gene match: 7. Germline CDR1 reads LNHDA; CDR2 reads SQIVND (reference sequence). This CDR3 contains 17 residues. DNA of the CDR3: TGTGCCAGTAGTATAGCCACTACAGGGGGCGGCTACAATGAGCAGTTCTTC. Residues: CASSIATTGGGYNEQFF.

The gene calls are TRBV2 and TRBJ1-5; D gene uncertain. The CDR3 sequence is 15 residues long. Germline V gives CDR1 SNHLY, CDR2 FYNNEI. V was pared by 6 bases and J by 4 bases, with 16 bases between. The CDR3 protein is CASSRREVGNQPQHF. The DNA of the CDR3 is TGTGCCAGCAGCCGGCGCGAGGTTGGAAATCAGCCCCAGCATTTT.

The V and J genes are TRBV6-5 and TRBJ2-1, with D possibly being TRBD1 (6 bases). Trimming cost V 5 bases and J 7 bases, with 9 bases left between them. Germline V CDR1 and CDR2: MNHEY, SVGAGI. CDR3 size: 12 residues. This CDR3 is CASSHRVNEQFF. The CDR3 coding sequence is TGTGCCAGCAGTCACAGGGTGAATGAGCAGTTCTTC.

The V gene is TRBV28, the J gene TRBJ1-2; no clear D gene. Trimming pared 1 base from V and 5 bases from J, leaving 5 bases between. The CDR3 has 12 residues. Germline assignment: CDR1 MDHEN and CDR2 SYDVKM. CDR3 loop: CASSLSVYGYTF. The CDR3, as DNA: TGTGCCAGCAGTTTATCCGTGTATGGCTACACCTTC.

The V call is TRBV7-2, the J call TRBJ2-1; maybe TRBD2 (5 bases). The CDR3 consists of 13 residues. V lost 3 bases and J lost 10, with 13 bases in between. Germline lookup yields CDR1 SGHTA and CDR2 FQGNSA. In DNA form, the CDR3 reads TGTGCCAGCAGCTTGGGGAGTATTCGGGAGCAGTTCTTC. Amino acids: CASSLGSIREQFF.

The rearrangement links TRBV10-1 to TRBJ2-2; 7 bases fit TRBD1. Per the germline V gene, CDR1 is WNHNN and CDR2 is SYGVQD (reference sequence). The V segment lost 5 bases and the J segment 0 bases; nucleotides outside the gene matches: 18. The CDR3 runs 20 residues. In nucleotides, the CDR3 is TGCGCCAGCAGTTCAACGCCAAGATACAGGGGCCTCGCGAACACCGGGGAGCTGTTTTTT. This translates into CASSSTPRYRGLANTGELFF.

The rearrangement joins TRBV5-1 to TRBJ2-2, with 9 nucleotides matching TRBD1. J gave up 6 bases and V 7 bases, and 7 bases lay outside the gene matches. The CDR3 has 14 residues. Germline CDR1 SGHRS, CDR2 YFSETQ. The CDR3 coding sequence is TGCGCCAGCCAGCAAAGACAGGGGGCCGGGGAGCTGTTTTTT. Protein sequence: CASQQRQGAGELFF.

This CDR3 reads CASSPPPGANVLTF. The CDR3, as DNA: TGCGCCAGCAGTCCTCCCCCTGGGGCCAACGTCCTGACTTTC. The chain uses TRBV10-2 and TRBJ2-6; D not certain. The V and J ends lost 5 bases and 2 bases respectively, with 7 bases between them. The CDR3 covers 14 residues. Germline V gene lookup returns CDR1 WSHSY and CDR2 SAAADI.